A single sample is the source of the 3 T cell receptor beta chains below, sequenced in a study of T cells after yellow fever vaccination. Using its own MiXCR run on the 5' RACE reads, TCRdb lists one record per CDR3 protein. The sample lists 230,000 or so distinct CDR3 sequences, about 3.7% occurring once. The material sequenced was PBMCs, taken 15 days after the yellow fever booster vaccination. The receptors derive from a man between 18 and 29 years old who received the YFV17D yellow fever vaccine.

This clonotype appeared many times. The chain has TRBV29-1 and TRBJ2-5, with TRBD2 matching 7 bases. The germline CDR1 and CDR2 sequences are SQVTM and ANQGSEA. V lost 4 bases and J lost 4; bases outside the gene matches: 6. This CDR3 is 13 amino acids long. Here the CDR3 DNA reads TGCAGCGTTGGTCGAGGGGAGGGAGAGACCCAGTACTTC. It codes for CSVGRGEGETQYF.

This clonotype was detected ten times or more. The chain combines TRBV27 with TRBJ1-2, with 9 nucleotides matching TRBD1. Germline V gene sequence: CDR1 MNHEY, CDR2 SMNVEV (reference sequence). The V segment lost 2 bases and the J segment 4 bases; nucleotides outside the gene matches: 8. CDR3 length: 16 residues. The CDR3 region is CASSLTGTGLIYGYTF. In DNA form, the CDR3 reads TGTGCCAGCAGTTTAACCGGGACAGGGCTTATCTATGGCTACACCTTC.

This clonotype was seen ten or more times. V usage is TRBV29-1 and J usage is TRBJ1-1; D possibly corresponds to TRBD1 (5 bases). The V end was cut by 8 bases, the J end by 5 bases, with 12 bases between. This CDR3 has 11 residues. The germline CDR1 and CDR2 sequences are SQVTM and ANQGSEA. CDR3 DNA sequence: TGCAGCCTAGGGGTGAGAACTGAAGCTTTCTTT. It codes for CSLGVRTEAFF.